This T cell receptor beta chain was recorded in a study of shared clonotypes between healthy human individuals. Overall study results and limits: Clonotypes which were not shared had lower generation probabilities than clonotypes that all four donors shared.

All donors were healthy HIV-negative adults lacking recent acute infections or vaccinations. CD45RA-negative memory and CD45RA+ naive subsets were split from the CD4+ cells. The V gene end was trimmed by 3 bases and the J gene end by 2 bases; junction bases not matched to a gene: 5. CDR3 size: 16 residues. In germline, CDR1 is SNHLY, CDR2 FYNNEI. Notes on this clone: The target antigen is unknown.

The authors' processing: As immunoSEQ supplied junction-only sequences (without quality scores), filtering differed. TCRdb's table, derived via immunoSEQ multiplex PCR, lists solely in-frame clones and lacks some. V, J and clone size are taken as reported in that table, and D and trimming were inferred from the DNA itself. The table lists about 2.4 million clones, roughly nine tenths of them singletons. The sequencing sample was made of naive CD4+ T cells sorted from blood. This sample's subset: CD45RA+ positively selected. The sequence was obtained from a man younger than 35 in good health. The chain recombines TRBV2 with TRBJ2-7; 12 bases line up with TRBD1. DNA for the CDR3: TGTGCCAGCAGTGACCCGGGGACAGGGGGCGCCTACGAGCAGTACTTC. Translation: CASSDPGTGGAYEQYF.